The clone carrying this TCR beta chain showed up many times. The antigen is unknown. The data originate from a study of graft-versus-host responses after intestinal transplantation. About the research overall: The transplants performed in recipients were multivisceral, liver-intestinal, or isolated intestinal. Recipients uniformly received anti-thymocyte globulin induction, followed by tacrolimus and steroids for about three years. Study-wide findings and caveats: There were GvH clones found in recipient marrow, and some of them appeared first in ileum or blood.

The table came from immunoSEQ multiplex PCR; TCRdb's copy has only in-frame clones and leaves some out. The table has roughly 90,000 clones, over 80% seen once. Sample: unstimulated CD8+ T cells sorted from spleen or lymph node cells, taken before intestinal transplant. The receptor comes from a human donor who received an intestinal transplant.

The CDR3 is CASSRTLEAFF. DNA of the CDR3: TGTGCCAGCAGTCGGACCTTGGAAGCTTTCTTT. This chain uses TRBV7-6 with TRBJ1-1; D gene unclear. Per germline, CDR1 SGHVS and CDR2 FNYEAQ. Trimming removed 6 bases at V and 8 bases at J, with 10 bases between. CDR3 length: 11 residues.